Shown below are 3 T cell receptor beta chains from a single sample sequenced in a study of cytomegalovirus exposure and HLA in healthy donors. The PCR contained 60 Vbeta and 13 Jbeta primers. Some clones are missing from TCRdb's copy, which holds only in-frame ones; the method was immunoSEQ multiplex PCR. The sample has around 200,000 clones, more than 80% seen once. Sequenced input: PBMCs. The origin of the receptors is a woman aged 45-65 years in good health and CMV-seropositive.

The rearrangement links TRBV7-2 to TRBJ2-1; 7 bases are a match to TRBD2. With 3 bases clipped from V and 5 bases from J, the junction kept 10 bases outside the gene matches. There are 16 residues in the CDR3. The germline V gene has CDR1 SGHTA and CDR2 FQGNSA. The CDR3 DNA is TGTGCCAGCAGCTTTAGTGGGGGGAGCGGGAACAATGAGCAGTTCTTC. Translation gives CASSFSGGSGNNEQFF.

The V gene is TRBV4-1, the J gene TRBJ2-7, with 10 positions matching TRBD1. Germline V gene lookup returns CDR1 MGHRA and CDR2 YSYEKL. This CDR3 region has 14 residues. The junction had 2 bases not matched to a gene; V was cut back by 1 base and J by 5 bases. CDR3 protein: CASSQGQGADEQYF. CDR3 coding DNA: TGCGCCAGCAGCCAAGGACAGGGGGCCGACGAGCAGTACTTC.

The V gene is TRBV10-3, the J gene TRBJ2-1; no definite D call. CDR1 and CDR2 from the germline V gene are ENHRY and SYGVKD. V dropped 6 bases and J dropped 5 bases, with 14 bases sitting between them. CDR3 size: 14 residues. The CDR3 sequence is CAISPSAANNEQFF. CDR3 bases: TGTGCCATCAGCCCGTCGGCGGCAAACAATGAGCAGTTCTTC.